The clone carrying this TCR beta chain was observed a handful of times. Its antigen is as yet unknown. TCR sequencing used cDNA made by reverse transcription of extracted RNA. Sequencing was performed with immunoSEQ multiplex PCR; in TCRdb, only in-frame clones are kept and a portion is missing. Of approximately 13,000 clones listed, roughly 58% were seen once; the top ten hold approximately 3.5%. Trimming stripped 0 bases from V and 2 bases from J, with 15 bases between. From germline, CDR1 is MGHRA and CDR2 YSYEKL. This CDR3 is 17 amino acids long. The sample comes from a study of CD8+ T cells in alopecia areata. Sorting of CD4+ cells into CD25+CD127- cells was performed for a handful of patients. Specimens obtained from alopecia areata patients comprised lesional scalp punch biopsies and peripheral blood. Starting from PBMCs, sorting isolated CD4+ and CD8+ T cells. Study-wide findings and caveats: Relative to normal scalp, lesional scalp, especially alopecia totalis/universalis, showed higher clonality.

The sample was CD4+ Tregs sorted from blood. The chain uses TRBV4-1 and TRBJ2-3; D is perhaps TRBD2 (7 bases). The clonotype was recovered from a human donor with alopecia areata. In nucleotides, the CDR3 is TGCGCCAGCAGCCAAGATACACAGGGAGGGTTCACAGATACGCAGTATTTT. As protein: CASSQDTQGGFTDTQYF.